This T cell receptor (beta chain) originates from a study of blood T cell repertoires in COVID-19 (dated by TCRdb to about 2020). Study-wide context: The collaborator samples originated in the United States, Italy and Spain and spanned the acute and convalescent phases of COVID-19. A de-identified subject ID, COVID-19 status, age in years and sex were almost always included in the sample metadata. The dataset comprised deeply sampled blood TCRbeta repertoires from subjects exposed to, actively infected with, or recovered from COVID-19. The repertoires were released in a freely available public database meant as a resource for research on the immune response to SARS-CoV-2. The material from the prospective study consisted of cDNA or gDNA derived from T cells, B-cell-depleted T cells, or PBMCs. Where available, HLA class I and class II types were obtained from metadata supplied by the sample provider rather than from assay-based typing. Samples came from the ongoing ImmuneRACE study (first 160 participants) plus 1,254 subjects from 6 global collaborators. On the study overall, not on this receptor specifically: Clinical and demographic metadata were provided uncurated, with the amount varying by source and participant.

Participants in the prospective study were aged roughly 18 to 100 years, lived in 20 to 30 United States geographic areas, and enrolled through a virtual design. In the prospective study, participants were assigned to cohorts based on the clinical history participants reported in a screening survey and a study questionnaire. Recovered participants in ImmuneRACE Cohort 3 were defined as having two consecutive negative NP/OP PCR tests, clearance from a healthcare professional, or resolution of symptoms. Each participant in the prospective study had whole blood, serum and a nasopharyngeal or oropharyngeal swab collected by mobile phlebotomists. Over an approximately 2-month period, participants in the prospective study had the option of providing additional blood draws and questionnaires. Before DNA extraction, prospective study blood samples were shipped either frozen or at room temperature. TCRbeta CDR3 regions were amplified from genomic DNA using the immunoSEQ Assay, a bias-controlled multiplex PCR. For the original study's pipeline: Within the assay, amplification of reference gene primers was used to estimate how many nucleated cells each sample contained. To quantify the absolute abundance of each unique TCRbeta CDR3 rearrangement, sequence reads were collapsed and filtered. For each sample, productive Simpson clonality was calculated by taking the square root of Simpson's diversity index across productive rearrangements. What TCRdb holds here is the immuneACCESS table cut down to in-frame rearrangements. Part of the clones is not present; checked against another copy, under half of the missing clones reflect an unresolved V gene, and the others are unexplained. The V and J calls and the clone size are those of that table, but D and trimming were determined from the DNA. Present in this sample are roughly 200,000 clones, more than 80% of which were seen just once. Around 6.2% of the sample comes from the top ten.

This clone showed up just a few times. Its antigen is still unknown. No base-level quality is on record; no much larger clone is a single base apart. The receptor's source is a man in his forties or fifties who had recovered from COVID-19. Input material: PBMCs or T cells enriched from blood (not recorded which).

The nucleotides read TGCAGCGTTCTGGAGCAGCGAAGCACAGATACGCAGTATTTT. It encodes CSVLEQRSTDTQYF. The chain is assembled from TRBV29-1 and TRBJ2-3; the D gene is unclear. From a lookup of the germline V gene, CDR1 and CDR2 are SQVTM and ANQGSEA. V is cut by 5 bases and J by 0 bases, and the space between the germline ends is 12 bases. From cysteine to phenylalanine, the CDR3 is 14 amino acids long. The CDR3 DNA has 42 bases and is translated from base 1.